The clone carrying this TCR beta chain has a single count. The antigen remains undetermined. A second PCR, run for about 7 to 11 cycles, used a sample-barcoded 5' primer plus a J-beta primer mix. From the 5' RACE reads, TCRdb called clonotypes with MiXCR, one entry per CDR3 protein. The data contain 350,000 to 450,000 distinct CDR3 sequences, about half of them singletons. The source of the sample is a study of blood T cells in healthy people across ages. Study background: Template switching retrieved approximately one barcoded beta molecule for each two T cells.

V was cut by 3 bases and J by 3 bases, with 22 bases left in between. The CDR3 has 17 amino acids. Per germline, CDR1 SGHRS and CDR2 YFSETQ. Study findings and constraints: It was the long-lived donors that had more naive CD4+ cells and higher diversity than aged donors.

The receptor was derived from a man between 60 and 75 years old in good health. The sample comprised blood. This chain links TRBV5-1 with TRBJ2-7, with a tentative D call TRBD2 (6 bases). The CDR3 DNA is TGCGCCAGCAGCTCATCTGGGACTGGTAGTCGGAGCTACGAGCAGTACTTC. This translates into CASSSSGTGSRSYEQYF.